The source of this TCR beta chain is a study of T cell responses to AZD1222 COVID-19 vaccine. Worth noting for this clone: The antigen is undetermined.

Generated by immunoSEQ multiplex PCR, the TCRdb table keeps only in-frame clones and is missing some. This sample has under 200,000 clones, with around 90% found just once. Findings of the study overall: Clonal diversity may have been underestimated, and the donors were mostly white British, with more females than males. Baseline antibody screening turned up just a handful of seropositive AZD1222 recipients.

Timing groups of about 4 and about 12 weeks for second doses were pooled. CDR1 and CDR2 from the germline V gene are PRHDT and FYEKMQ (reference sequence). V was pared by 2 bases and J by 10 bases, with 21 bases between. CDR3 length equals 16 residues. The source is an adult who received the AZD1222 COVID-19 vaccine. The genes are TRBV13 and TRBJ2-1; the D gene could be TRBD1 or TRBD2 (5 bases each). Material: peripheral blood, obtained 28 days after the second AZD1222 dose. The CDR3 DNA is TGTGCCAGCAGCTTACGGGACGGAAGGGTCGACATCGAGCAGTTCTTC. Encoded protein: CASSLRDGRVDIEQFF.